This entry concerns a single T cell receptor (beta chain). Its antigen remains unknown. The J segment lost 2 bases and the V segment lost 4 bases, leaving 8 bases of the junction unmatched. CDR1 LNHDA and CDR2 SQIVND come from the germline V gene (reference sequence). The CDR3 extends over 16 amino acids. Measured with immunoSEQ multiplex PCR; TCRdb has only the in-frame clones, and not every one. In the table there are some 420,000 clones, around 87% of which are singletons. The sample belongs to a study of Ad26.COV2.S vaccination and SARS-CoV-2 variants. Study context: Donor was one of the participants in the Ad26.COV2.S arm of the COV1001 trial. Intramuscular Ad26.COV2.S at 5x10^10 or 1x10^11 viral particles.

The treatment here: some 19 received Ad26.COV2.S at low or high dose, single or two shots; roughly five received placebo; per-sample allocation not given. At day 63 after the first vaccine or placebo injection, samples were drawn. Vaccination employed an Ad26 vector expressing the Wuhan-strain SARS-CoV-2 spike. Study-level findings and limits: In TCR breadth and depth analyses, total T cell responses may have been underestimated.

This specimen consisted of peripheral blood, obtained in a trial of Ad26.COV2.S vaccine versus placebo. This sequence joins TRBV19 and TRBJ2-7; 10 positions agree with TRBD1. The clonotype comes from a person aged 18-65 years who received the Ad26.COV2.S COVID-19 vaccine or a placebo. The CDR3 DNA follows: TGTGCCAGTAGTACAGACGACAGGGGGCCGCCCTACGAGCAGTACTTC. Protein sequence: CASSTDDRGPPYEQYF.